This TCR beta chain was sequenced in a study of CXCR3-negative and CXCR3-positive naive CD8 T cells. Preparation of TRB cDNA libraries relied on 5' RACE carrying UMI labels. TCRdb re-called the 5' RACE reads; every CDR3 protein appears as one record, without DNA. Seen in this sample are approximately 83,000 distinct CDR3 sequences; the ten most common clones hold around 1.6%. The CDR3 spans 13 residues. CDR1 and CDR2 from the germline V gene are LNHNV and YYDKDF (reference sequence). The material sequenced was naive CXCR3- CD8+ T cells from blood. Specified subset: CD45RO-CCR7+CD27+CD95- naive CD8+ T cells lacking CXCR3 (TNR3-). This chain connects TRBV15 to TRBJ2-7; the D call of TRBD1 rests on TCRdb alone, since no DNA is present to check it. This clonotype was obtained from a human donor in good health. Some clones in this sample may be carry-over from other donors' samples. CDR3 protein: CATSPAGTYEQYF.